This T cell receptor beta chain was documented in a study of Graves' ophthalmopathy and Graves' hyperthyroidism. Study observations and caveats: Sensitivity reached nearly 71% and specificity more than 72% when the model predicted ophthalmopathy progression.

V lost 3 bases and J lost 6, with 11 bases in between. This CDR3 has 12 residues. CDR1 DFQATT and CDR2 SNEGSKA come from the germline V gene (reference sequence). Exclusion criteria comprised other autoimmune diseases, uncontrolled infections, pregnancy or lactation in patients. Clinical symptoms and serum thyroxine were used for diagnosis; TRAb, thyroid ultrasound and orbital computed tomography were also relied on. PBMCs came from over 9.5 ml of fresh peripheral blood. This clonotype has a handful of counts. Its antigen is as yet unknown. Beta-chain TCR CDR3 regions were amplified from RNA transcripts. In the first round, RT-PCR was carried out with HTBI primers, and a multiplex PCR formed the second round. TCRdb reprocessed the multiplex PCR reads via MiXCR and lists one record per CDR3 protein. Of almost 750,000 distinct CDR3 sequences in the sample, 40% are singletons; the top ten hold approximately 46%.

The sample taken for sequencing was peripheral blood. The chain has TRBV20-1 and TRBJ1-2; D not resolved. The source is an adult man with Graves' ophthalmopathy. As DNA, the CDR3 is TGCAGTGCTAGTTTCAGAGGGAATGGCTACACCTTC. This codes for CSASFRGNGYTF.